The rows below give T cell receptor beta chains drawn from one sample of a study of sequential checkpoint blockade in melanoma. Measured with immunoSEQ multiplex PCR; TCRdb has only the in-frame clones, and not every one. The repertoire includes under 40,000 clones, 80% to 90% of them detected once, and roughly 23% sits in the top ten. The material sequenced was CD8+ T cells sorted from blood (inferred from file names), taken from a patient given nivolumab and ipilimumab in sequence. The origin of the receptors is a human donor with melanoma. Each CDR3 is given with its conserved first and last residue. The order of the fields is D gene, clone size, V gene, J gene, CDR3 DNA, CDR3 protein. D genes are given only for firm matches. Size is omitted from some rows. Given values are once, few, many or a class for expanded clones.

TRBD1,-,TRBV28,TRBJ2-7,TGTGCCAGCAGTGTGACAGGGGGCAACTACGAGCAGTACTTC,CASSVTGGNYEQYF
TRBD2,once,TRBV25-1,TRBJ2-5,TGTGCCAGCAACCCCTCGGGGGGGCTGGAGACCCAGTACTTC,CASNPSGGLETQYF
-,few,TRBV18,TRBJ2-1,TGTGCCAGCTCACATGCAGTTAACTACAATGAGCAGTTCTTC,CASSHAVNYNEQFF
-,-,TRBV28,TRBJ1-5,TGTGCCAGCAGTTTATGGTCGGAGGGCATGAGCAATCAGCCCCAGCATTTT,CASSLWSEGMSNQPQHF
-,-,TRBV29-1,TRBJ2-7,TGCAGCGTCGGACAGTTCTCCTACGAGCAGTACTTC,CSVGQFSYEQYF
TRBD2,-,TRBV15,TRBJ2-7,TGTGCCACCAGCAGAGGGGTACTAGCGGGACCCTACGAGCAGTACTTC,CATSRGVLAGPYEQYF
-,few,TRBV27,TRBJ1-6,TGTGCCAGCAGTTTATCGTGGGACACCCATTCACCCCTCCACTTT,CASSLSWDTHSPLHF
TRBD2,medium-sized,TRBV11-2,TRBJ2-3,TGTGCCAGCCGGCGGGAGGGGACAGATACGCAGTATTTT,CASRREGTDTQYF
TRBD1,-,TRBV15,TRBJ2-7,TGTGCCACCAGCAGGGGGACAGGGGGCCGGGACGAGCAGTACTTC,CATSRGTGGRDEQYF
TRBD1,-,TRBV6-5,TRBJ2-7,TGTGCCAGCGGACAGGGGGGTGGCTCCTACGAGCAGTACTTC,CASGQGGGSYEQYF
TRBD1,-,TRBV28,TRBJ2-2,TGTGCCAGCAGTCGGGACAGGGGCCGGAACGGGGAGCTGTTTTTT,CASSRDRGRNGELFF
-,-,TRBV9,TRBJ2-2,TGTGCCAGCAGCGGCACAGGGCGCCTAAACACCGGGGAGCTGTTTTTT,CASSGTGRLNTGELFF
-,-,TRBV2,TRBJ2-7,TGTGCCAGCAGCGAAACAGGGCTAGAGCAGTACTTC,CASSETGLEQYF
TRBD1,-,TRBV6-5,TRBJ2-1,TGTGCCATCAGTGACAGGGGGCATATAAATGAGCAGTTCTTC,CAISDRGHINEQFF
-,-,TRBV2,TRBJ2-7,TGTGCCAGCAGTGAATACAGGGCCTACGAGCAGTACTTC,CASSEYRAYEQYF
TRBD2,-,TRBV2,TRBJ2-1,TGTGCCAGCCCGACAGTTTGGGGGACTAGTTCCTACAATGAGCAGTTCTTC,CASPTVWGTSSYNEQFF
TRBD1,-,TRBV14,TRBJ2-3,TGTGCCAGCAGCCAAACGGACAGGGTAGATACGCAGTATTTT,CASSQTDRVDTQYF
TRBD1,-,TRBV10-3,TRBJ2-7,TGTGCCATCAGTGAGTCCGACAGGGGGGGATACGAGCAGTACTTC,CAISESDRGGYEQYF
-,-,TRBV29-1,TRBJ1-1,TGCAGCGTTGCCGGACTGAAGAACACTGAAGCTTTCTTT,CSVAGLKNTEAFF
-,-,TRBV20-1,TRBJ2-7,TGCAGTGCCCGCGAGACCTACGAGCAGTACTTC,CSARETYEQYF
TRBD1,-,TRBV19,TRBJ1-1,TGTGCCAGTAGTATTGACAGGGGCACTGAAGCTTTCTTT,CASSIDRGTEAFF
-,-,TRBV28,TRBJ2-7,TGTGCCAGCACTCTGAACCCGACCGCGGGCAACGAGCAGTACTTC,CASTLNPTAGNEQYF
TRBD1,-,TRBV6-6,TRBJ2-7,TGTGCCAGCAGGGACAGGGGGCTGAACGAGCAGTACTTC,CASRDRGLNEQYF
-,-,TRBV9,TRBJ2-1,TGTGCCAGCAGCGGGGGAGCCTCCTACAATGAGCAGTTCTTC,CASSGGASYNEQFF
TRBD2,-,TRBV19,TRBJ2-7,TGTGCCAGTAGTATCGACGCGGGAGCCTCCTACGAGCAGTACTTC,CASSIDAGASYEQYF
TRBD2,-,TRBV5-6,TRBJ2-7,TGTGCCAGCCATAGGGTTAGCGGGATATTCTACGAGCAGTACTTC,CASHRVSGIFYEQYF
-,-,TRBV6-5,TRBJ2-7,TGTGCCAGCCGCGAGGGGGACCCCTCCTACGAGCAGTACTTC,CASREGDPSYEQYF
TRBD1,-,TRBV27,TRBJ1-1,TGTGCCAGCAGTTTGGACAGGGTCGCTGAAGCTTTCTTT,CASSLDRVAEAFF
-,few,TRBV6-6,TRBJ2-7,TGTGCCAGCAGTTCGGGACACGATAGCTCCTACGAGCAGTACTTC,CASSSGHDSSYEQYF